A selection of T cell receptor beta chains follows, all from one sample in a study of blood T cell repertoires in COVID-19. TCRdb's table, derived via immunoSEQ multiplex PCR, lists solely in-frame clones and lacks some. Here the sample spans hundreds of thousands of clones, approximately 87% being singletons. The sample consisted of PBMCs or T cells enriched from blood (not recorded which). These receptor sequences come from a woman aged 50 to 65 in a cohort exposed to, infected with or recovered from COVID-19 (not recorded which). The CDR3 runs from the conserved cysteine through the conserved F or W. A D gene is named only where the DNA matches it firmly. Rows may omit the clone size; those that give it use once, few, many or a size class.

v_gene: TRBV6-5; j_gene: TRBJ2-7; abundance: once; d_gene: NA; CDR3aa: CASSPFDSTYEQYF; CDR3nt: TGTGCCAGCAGTCCTTTCGACAGCACCTACGAGCAGTACTTC
v_gene: TRBV28; j_gene: TRBJ1-2; abundance: NA; d_gene: TRBD1; CDR3aa: CASSVYLGTGRGGGYTF; CDR3nt: TGTGCCAGCAGTGTTTATTTGGGGACAGGGCGGGGCGGTGGCTACACCTTC
v_gene: TRBV29-1; j_gene: TRBJ1-5; abundance: NA; d_gene: NA; CDR3aa: CSVAGADSNQPQHF; CDR3nt: TGCAGCGTTGCTGGAGCAGATAGCAATCAGCCCCAGCATTTT
v_gene: TRBV2; j_gene: TRBJ2-1; abundance: few; d_gene: TRBD1; CDR3aa: CASGTGTYNEQFF; CDR3nt: TGTGCCAGCGGGACAGGGACCTACAATGAGCAGTTCTTC
v_gene: TRBV19; j_gene: TRBJ1-1; abundance: NA; d_gene: NA; CDR3aa: CASKRDVGFNTEAFF; CDR3nt: TGTGCCAGTAAGCGGGACGTGGGGTTCAACACTGAAGCTTTCTTT
v_gene: TRBV7-3; j_gene: TRBJ1-2; abundance: NA; d_gene: TRBD1; CDR3aa: CASSATGGGFDGYTF; CDR3nt: TGTGCCAGCAGCGCAACAGGGGGCGGGTTCGATGGCTACACCTTC
v_gene: TRBV28; j_gene: TRBJ1-2; abundance: once; d_gene: NA; CDR3aa: CASREVNYGYTF; CDR3nt: TGTGCCAGCAGAGAGGTAAACTATGGCTACACCTTC
v_gene: TRBV5-1; j_gene: TRBJ2-3; abundance: NA; d_gene: TRBD2; CDR3aa: CASRLLAGGTTDTQYF; CDR3nt: TGCGCCAGCAGATTACTAGCGGGGGGGACCACAGATACGCAGTATTTT
v_gene: TRBV3-1/TRBV3-2; j_gene: TRBJ1-5; abundance: NA; d_gene: TRBD1; CDR3aa: CASSPTGSENQPQHF; CDR3nt: TGTGCCAGCAGCCCGACAGGGTCGGAAAATCAGCCCCAGCATTTT
v_gene: TRBV7-2; j_gene: TRBJ1-1; abundance: NA; d_gene: NA; CDR3aa: CASSLNLWALLNTEAFF; CDR3nt: TGTGCCAGCAGCTTAAATCTTTGGGCCTTATTGAACACTGAAGCTTTCTTT
v_gene: TRBV5-4; j_gene: TRBJ1-1; abundance: NA; d_gene: NA; CDR3aa: CASSGGQNTEAFF; CDR3nt: TGTGCCAGCAGCGGGGGACAGAACACTGAAGCTTTCTTT
v_gene: TRBV18; j_gene: TRBJ1-5; abundance: NA; d_gene: TRBD1; CDR3aa: CASSLNRGLSNQPQHF; CDR3nt: TGTGCCAGCTCACTCAACAGGGGATTAAGCAATCAGCCCCAGCATTTT
v_gene: TRBV6-5; j_gene: TRBJ1-2; abundance: NA; d_gene: NA; CDR3aa: CASSRDINYGYTF; CDR3nt: TGTGCCAGCAGTCGGGACATTAACTATGGCTACACCTTC
v_gene: TRBV28; j_gene: TRBJ2-5; abundance: NA; d_gene: NA; CDR3aa: CASSTPIETQYF; CDR3nt: TGTGCCAGCAGCACGCCTATAGAGACCCAGTACTTC
v_gene: TRBV7-9; j_gene: TRBJ2-7; abundance: NA; d_gene: NA; CDR3aa: CASSFPDSATYEQYF; CDR3nt: TGTGCCAGCAGCTTCCCGGACAGTGCCACCTACGAGCAGTACTTC
v_gene: TRBV3-1/TRBV3-2; j_gene: TRBJ2-1; abundance: few; d_gene: TRBD1; CDR3aa: CASSQGRRQGVGEQFF; CDR3nt: TGTGCCAGCAGCCAAGGGAGGAGGCAGGGGGTAGGTGAGCAGTTCTTC
v_gene: TRBV7-2; j_gene: TRBJ1-1; abundance: NA; d_gene: TRBD1; CDR3aa: CASSLAGGSFTEAFF; CDR3nt: TGTGCCAGCAGCTTAGCAGGGGGCAGTTTCACTGAAGCTTTCTTT
v_gene: TRBV7-2; j_gene: TRBJ1-2; abundance: NA; d_gene: NA; CDR3aa: CASSLAQGGYTF; CDR3nt: TGTGCCAGCAGCTTAGCCCAGGGTGGCTACACCTTC
v_gene: TRBV7-9; j_gene: TRBJ2-7; abundance: NA; d_gene: TRBD2; CDR3aa: CASSLGREGKMSF; CDR3nt: TGTGCCAGCAGCTTAGGCAGGGAGGGCAAAATGTCCTTC
v_gene: TRBV28; j_gene: TRBJ1-1; abundance: NA; d_gene: NA; CDR3aa: CASSLANTEAFF; CDR3nt: TGTGCCAGCAGTTTGGCCAACACTGAAGCTTTCTTT
v_gene: TRBV12-3/TRBV12-4; j_gene: TRBJ1-2; abundance: NA; d_gene: NA; CDR3aa: CASSGWGLSGYTF; CDR3nt: TGTGCCAGCAGTGGGTGGGGCTTGTCTGGCTACACCTTC
v_gene: TRBV6-2/TRBV6-3; j_gene: TRBJ2-1; abundance: NA; d_gene: NA; CDR3aa: CASSATNEQFF; CDR3nt: TGTGCCAGCAGTGCGACTAATGAGCAGTTCTTC
v_gene: TRBV30; j_gene: TRBJ2-2; abundance: NA; d_gene: TRBD2; CDR3aa: CAWPEAGTEYVGASGGPNTGELFF; CDR3nt: TGTGCCTGGCCTGAGGCCGGGACAGAATATGTGGGGGCTAGCGGGGGCCCTAACACCGGGGAGCTGTTTTTT
v_gene: TRBV24-1; j_gene: TRBJ1-3; abundance: NA; d_gene: TRBD1; CDR3aa: CATSDPGGSGNTIYF; CDR3nt: TGTGCCACCAGTGACCCAGGGGGCTCTGGAAACACCATATATTTT
v_gene: TRBV28; j_gene: TRBJ1-1; abundance: NA; d_gene: NA; CDR3aa: CASSSGLRAFF; CDR3nt: TGTGCCAGCAGCTCAGGGTTGAGGGCTTTCTTT
v_gene: TRBV27; j_gene: TRBJ1-1; abundance: NA; d_gene: NA; CDR3aa: CASSTLGGTEAFF; CDR3nt: TGTGCCAGCAGCACTCTGGGGGGCACTGAAGCTTTCTTT
v_gene: TRBV28; j_gene: TRBJ1-2; abundance: few; d_gene: TRBD1; CDR3aa: CASSSTTGWFRGYTF; CDR3nt: TGTGCCAGCAGTTCAACGACAGGGTGGTTTCGAGGCTACACCTTC
v_gene: TRBV9; j_gene: TRBJ1-6; abundance: once; d_gene: TRBD1; CDR3aa: CASSIRSGTGDSPLHF; CDR3nt: TGTGCCAGCAGCATCCGGTCCGGGACAGGGGATTCACCCCTCCACTTT
v_gene: TRBV6-2/TRBV6-3; j_gene: TRBJ2-7; abundance: once; d_gene: TRBD2; CDR3aa: CASSLSGNYEQYF; CDR3nt: TGTGCCAGCAGCCTCAGCGGGAACTACGAGCAGTACTTC
v_gene: TRBV7-2; j_gene: TRBJ2-4; abundance: NA; d_gene: TRBD1; CDR3aa: CASSLVGTGENIQYF; CDR3nt: TGTGCCAGCAGCTTAGTGGGGACAGGGGAAAACATTCAGTACTTC
v_gene: TRBV3-1/TRBV3-2; j_gene: TRBJ1-2; abundance: NA; d_gene: NA; CDR3aa: CASSQDLLGSHYGYTF; CDR3nt: TGTGCCAGCAGCCAAGATCTGCTGGGCAGCCACTATGGCTACACCTTC
v_gene: TRBV9; j_gene: TRBJ2-3; abundance: once; d_gene: NA; CDR3aa: CASSGVLQTDTQYF; CDR3nt: TGTGCCAGCAGCGGAGTGCTTCAAACAGATACGCAGTATTTT
v_gene: TRBV30; j_gene: TRBJ1-2; abundance: NA; d_gene: TRBD1; CDR3aa: CAWSVNRGYGGYTF; CDR3nt: TGTGCCTGGAGTGTAAACAGGGGTTATGGTGGCTACACCTTC
v_gene: TRBV7-2; j_gene: TRBJ2-6; abundance: NA; d_gene: NA; CDR3aa: CASSPWGTGSSSGANVLTF; CDR3nt: TGTGCCAGCAGCCCCTGGGGTACAGGTTCCAGCTCTGGGGCCAACGTCCTGACTTTC
v_gene: TRBV30; j_gene: TRBJ2-1; abundance: NA; d_gene: TRBD2; CDR3aa: CAWSAGLAGGKTFF; CDR3nt: TGTGCCTGGAGTGCGGGACTAGCGGGGGGTAAGACGTTCTTC